This T cell receptor beta chain emerged from a study of T cells in localized non-small cell lung cancer. Turning to this clone: What it binds is unknown.

Study outcomes and limitations: Uninvolved adjacent lung showed the highest T cell clonality, exceeding tumor.

Germline V gene lookup returns CDR1 SGHNT and CDR2 YYREEE (reference sequence). V was shortened by 0 bases and J by 5 bases, with 8 bases between the two germline ends. The CDR3 has 14 amino acids. Here immunoSEQ multiplex PCR was the method, and the copy in TCRdb shows in-frame clones only, minus some. The sample lists tens of thousands of clones; roughly 87% were seen once. This TCR derives from a man aged 40 to 75 with stage I squamous cell lung carcinoma. The sequencing used peripheral blood, collected before any cancer treatment. The chain carries TRBV5-4 and TRBJ2-2; the D is unclear. CDR3 loop: CASSLVPSTGELFF. CDR3 sequence (DNA): TGTGCCAGCAGCTTGGTCCCAAGTACCGGGGAGCTGTTTTTT.